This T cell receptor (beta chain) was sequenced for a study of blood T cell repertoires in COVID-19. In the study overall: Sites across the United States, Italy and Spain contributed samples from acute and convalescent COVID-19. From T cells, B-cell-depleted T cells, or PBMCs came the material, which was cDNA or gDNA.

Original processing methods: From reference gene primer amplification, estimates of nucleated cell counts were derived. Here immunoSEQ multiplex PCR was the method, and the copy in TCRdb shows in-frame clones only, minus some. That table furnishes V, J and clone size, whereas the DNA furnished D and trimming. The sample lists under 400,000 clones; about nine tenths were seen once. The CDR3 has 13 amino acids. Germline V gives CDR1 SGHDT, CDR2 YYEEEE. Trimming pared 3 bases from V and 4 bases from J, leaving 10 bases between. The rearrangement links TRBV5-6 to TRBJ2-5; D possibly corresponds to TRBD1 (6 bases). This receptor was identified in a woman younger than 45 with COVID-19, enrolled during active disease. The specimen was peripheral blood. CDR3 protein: CASSWQGTETQYF. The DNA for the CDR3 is TGTGCCAGCAGCTGGCAGGGGACAGAGACCCAGTACTTC. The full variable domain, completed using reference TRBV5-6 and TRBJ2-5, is DAGVTQSPTHLIKTRGQQVTLRCSPKSGHDTVSWYQQALGQGPQFIFQYYEEEERQRGNFPDRFSGHQFPNYSSELNVNALLLGDSALYLCASSWQGTETQYFGPGTRLLVL.